Listed here are 23 T cell receptor beta chains from one sample, sequenced in a study of blood T cell repertoires in COVID-19. Sequenced by immunoSEQ multiplex PCR; TCRdb stores in-frame clones only, minus some. The sample shows 150,000 to 200,000 clones, around 74% of them seen only once. Sequencing was done on a sample of peripheral blood. These TCRs come from a man in his 70s with acute or convalescent COVID-19.

The chain recombines TRBV6-5 with TRBJ1-5; TRBD1 matches 8 bases. The germline gives CDR1 MNHEY, CDR2 SVGAGI. This CDR3 is built from 14 residues. V lost 8 bases and J lost 3; bases outside the gene matches: 6. CDR3 bases: TGTGCCAGCGGACAGGGCGTCCCCAATCAGCCCCAGCATTTT. Translation: CASGQGVPNQPQHF.

This chain connects TRBV5-1 to TRBJ2-1; TRBD2 aligns across 10 bases. This CDR3 is 16 amino acids long. Per germline, CDR1 SGHRS and CDR2 YFSETQ. V trimming: 0 bases; J trimming: 8 bases; junction bases outside the gene matches: 8. The CDR3 coding sequence is TGCGCCAGCAGCTTGGGAGCTAGCGGGAGTAACTATGAGCAGTTCTTC. Residues: CASSLGASGSNYEQFF.

This clone came up many times. The chain recombines TRBV11-2 with TRBJ1-2; D gene ambiguous. The germline CDR1 and CDR2 sequences are SGHAT and FQNNGV. The V gene lost 5 bases and the J gene lost 1 base, with 8 bases spanning the gap. This CDR3 has 13 amino acids. CDR3: CASSRLYNYGYTF. The DNA for the CDR3 is TGTGCCAGCAGCCGCCTCTATAACTATGGCTACACCTTC. The complete variable domain, with remaining parts taken from reference TRBV11-2 and TRBJ1-2, reads EAGVAQSPRYKIIEKRQSVAFWCNPISGHATLYWYQQILGQGPKLLIQFQNNGVVDDSQLPKDRFSAERLKGVDSTLKIQPAKLEDSAVYLCASSRLYNYGYTFGSGTRLTVV.

This chain's CDR3 is CASSSLRGSYGYTF. CDR3 coding DNA: TGTGCCAGCAGTTCACTCCGGGGTTCCTATGGCTACACCTTC. This chain links TRBV6-5 with TRBJ1-2; D remains ambiguous. Germline V lookup: CDR1 MNHEY, CDR2 SVGAGI. The length of the CDR3 is 14 residues. The V end lost 4 bases, the J end lost 4 bases, and 13 bases lay between the germline ends.

The chain carries TRBV18 and TRBJ2-5; no clear D gene. Germline V gives CDR1 KGHSH, CDR2 LQKENI. The CDR3 sequence is 11 residues long. The ends were cut back, 3 bases at V and 5 bases at J, with 4 bases in the middle. CDR3 nucleotides: TGTGCCAGCTCACCCTTTGAGACCCAGTACTTC. Translation gives CASSPFETQYF.

The rearrangement joins TRBV23-1 to TRBJ1-1, with a weak D call TRBD1 (5 bases). TRBV23-1 is an open reading frame, and its role is uncertain. Trimming shortened V by 0 bases and J by 0 bases, and 20 bases separated the two germline ends. This CDR3 is built from 19 residues. CDR3 bases: TGCGCCAGCAGTCAATCGAACCTCCAGGGCAGTCGCATGAACACTGAAGCTTTCTTT. This sequence encodes CASSQSNLQGSRMNTEAFF.

This rearrangement joins TRBV10-1 to TRBJ1-1; 8 nucleotides agree with TRBD1. This CDR3 comprises 15 residues. The trim removed 3 bases at V and 2 bases at J, leaving 5 bases unmatched. CDR1 and CDR2 (germline): WNHNN, SYGVQD (reference sequence). The CDR3 bases are TGCGCCAGCAGTGAATCCGGGACAGGAAACACTGAAGCTTTCTTT. It is translated as CASSESGTGNTEAFF.

Only a few counts were recorded for this clone. The gene calls are TRBV6-2 or TRBV6-3 and TRBJ2-7, with D uncertain. Germline V gene sequence: CDR1 MNHEY, CDR2 SVGEGT. With 6 bases removed from V and 4 bases from J, the gap between germline ends came to 13 bases. CDR3 length: 13 amino acids. The CDR3 sequence is CASSRPDGYEQYF. CDR3 sequence (DNA): TGTGCCAGCAGCCGCCCCGACGGGTACGAGCAGTACTTC.

The chain uses TRBV5-1 and TRBJ2-4, with D uncertain. CDR1 is SGHRS, CDR2 YFSETQ, per germline. The CDR3 extends over 15 amino acids. The V end lost 3 bases, the J end lost 5 bases, and 15 bases lay between the germline ends. CDR3 bases: TGCGCCAGCAGCTCCTACCCGGGTCCCCAAAACATTCAGTACTTC. Its translation is CASSSYPGPQNIQYF.

The V gene is TRBV7-2, the J gene TRBJ1-4; D gene ambiguous. Trimming pared 4 bases from V and 7 bases from J, leaving 16 bases between. Germline V gene sequence: CDR1 SGHTA, CDR2 FQGNSA. This CDR3 contains 15 residues. The chain's CDR3 is CASSSGYGSSEKLFF. Here the CDR3 DNA reads TGTGCCAGCAGCTCGGGATACGGGTCCAGTGAAAAACTGTTTTTT.

This chain links TRBV7-7 with TRBJ2-1, with TRBD2 matching 13 bases. Looked up from germline, CDR1 is SSHAT and CDR2 is FNYEAQ (reference sequence). The CDR3 consists of 16 residues. The trim removed 4 bases at V and 4 bases at J, leaving 4 bases unmatched. The CDR3 coding sequence is TGTGCCAGCAGCTCAGGGACTAGCGGGGTTTACAATGAGCAGTTCTTC. This translates into CASSSGTSGVYNEQFF.

V gene TRBV30 combines with J gene TRBJ2-2; 11 bases are shared with TRBD2. Per the germline V gene, CDR1 is GTSNPN and CDR2 is SVGIG (reference sequence). Unmatched junction bases numbered 8, after V lost 2 bases and J lost 0 bases. This CDR3 is built from 18 residues. CDR3 in amino acids: CAWSSLLTSGTNTGELFF. The CDR3 DNA sequence: TGTGCCTGGAGTTCCTTGTTGACTAGCGGGACGAACACCGGGGAGCTGTTTTTT.

The J gene is TRBJ2-1, the V gene TRBV11-3; D ambiguous. CDR3 length: 11 residues. Trimming took 2 bases from V and 8 from J, leaving 4 bases between them. The germline CDR1 and CDR2 sequences are SGHNT and YENEEA. The CDR3 spells CASSLSYEQFF. The CDR3 bases are TGTGCCAGCAGCTTATCATATGAGCAGTTCTTC.

This clone was observed a few times. The rearrangement uses TRBV29-1 and TRBJ1-1; TRBD1 might be the D (5 bases). V lost 7 bases and J 3 bases, leaving 15 bases between the germline ends. The CDR3 runs 13 residues. Germline assignment: CDR1 SQVTM and CDR2 ANQGSEA. The CDR3 loop reads CSGRDAGDTEAFF. The CDR3 DNA reads TGCAGCGGCAGGGATGCGGGGGACACTGAAGCTTTCTTT.

The chain links TRBV15 to TRBJ2-7, with 8 bases identical to TRBD2. Trimming cost V 0 bases and J 8 bases; bases outside gene matches: 9. The CDR3 spans 15 residues. Germline CDR1 LNHNV, CDR2 YYDKDF (reference sequence). For the CDR3, the DNA is TGTGCCACCAGCAGAGAGGGTAGCGGGACTGGTAAGCAGTACTTC. Translation: CATSREGSGTGKQYF.

The V and J genes are TRBV2 and TRBJ2-5; D remains ambiguous. This CDR3 region has 12 residues. The V gene's germline CDR1 is SNHLY and CDR2 FYNNEI. V was pared by 0 bases and J by 7 bases, with 6 bases between. DNA for the CDR3: TGTGCCAGCAGTGAAGCAGTAGTGACCCAGTACTTC. Translated, it gives CASSEAVVTQYF.

The J gene is TRBJ2-7, the V gene TRBV30, with 10 bases lining up with TRBD1. Germline assignment: CDR1 GTSNPN and CDR2 SVGIG (reference sequence). The CDR3 is 13 amino acids. The junction had 2 bases not matched to a gene; V was cut back by 1 base and J by 5 bases. This chain's CDR3 is CAWSGQGAHEQYF. The CDR3, as DNA: TGTGCCTGGAGTGGACAGGGGGCACACGAGCAGTACTTC.

This clone appeared a few times. V usage is TRBV7-9 and J usage is TRBJ2-7, with unresolved D. Trimming pared 11 bases from V and 2 bases from J, leaving 16 bases between. Germline V CDR1 and CDR2: SEHNR, FQNEAQ (reference sequence). The CDR3 is 13 residues long. In DNA, the CDR3 is TGTGCCTGGAGCCTGAGCCAGACCTACGAGCAGTACTTC. Protein sequence: CAWSLSQTYEQYF.

The chain recombines TRBV28 with TRBJ2-4, with D perhaps TRBD1 (7 bases). In germline, CDR1 is MDHEN, CDR2 SYDVKM. The CDR3 covers 16 residues. V was clipped by 4 bases and J by 8 bases, with 21 bases between them. CDR3 residues: CASSSGGPGVSYIQYF. The CDR3 DNA reads TGTGCCAGCAGTTCAGGGGGTCCGGGAGTTTCGTACATTCAGTACTTC.

The J gene is TRBJ2-1, the V gene TRBV4-2; D unclear. The CDR3 sequence is 16 residues long. From germline, CDR1 is LGHNA and CDR2 YNFKEQ. V was shortened by 1 base and J by 2 bases, with 12 bases between the two germline ends. CDR3 in amino acids: CASSQVVEFTYNEQFF. The CDR3 DNA reads as TGTGCCAGCAGCCAAGTGGTGGAGTTCACCTACAATGAGCAGTTCTTC.

The CDR3, as DNA: TGTGCCAGTAACGGACTAGCGGAGACCCTTAGGGAGCAGTACTTC. Its protein is CASNGLAETLREQYF. This rearrangement joins TRBV28 to TRBJ2-7; the match to TRBD2 covers 10 bases. This CDR3 is built from 15 residues. Germline CDR1 MDHEN, CDR2 SYDVKM. V shed 9 bases and J 7 bases; nucleotides not matched to a gene: 15.

The genes are TRBV10-2 and TRBJ2-5, with 13 bases that match TRBD2. Trimming cost V 6 bases and J 0 bases; bases outside gene matches: 4. The CDR3 has 16 amino acids. From germline, CDR1 is WSHSY and CDR2 SAAADI. The CDR3 sequence is CASSQLAGGNQETQYF. In DNA form, the CDR3 reads TGCGCCAGCAGCCAACTAGCGGGGGGGAACCAAGAGACCCAGTACTTC.

V usage is TRBV6-4 and J usage is TRBJ2-7; possible D gene TRBD2, 6 bases. This CDR3 is 10 amino acids long. CDR1 is MRHNA, CDR2 SNTAGT, per germline. V was trimmed by 11 bases and J by 4 bases, leaving 9 bases between them. The CDR3 region has the DNA TGTGCCCAACGGGGGTACGAGCAGTACTTC. It is translated as CAQRGYEQYF.